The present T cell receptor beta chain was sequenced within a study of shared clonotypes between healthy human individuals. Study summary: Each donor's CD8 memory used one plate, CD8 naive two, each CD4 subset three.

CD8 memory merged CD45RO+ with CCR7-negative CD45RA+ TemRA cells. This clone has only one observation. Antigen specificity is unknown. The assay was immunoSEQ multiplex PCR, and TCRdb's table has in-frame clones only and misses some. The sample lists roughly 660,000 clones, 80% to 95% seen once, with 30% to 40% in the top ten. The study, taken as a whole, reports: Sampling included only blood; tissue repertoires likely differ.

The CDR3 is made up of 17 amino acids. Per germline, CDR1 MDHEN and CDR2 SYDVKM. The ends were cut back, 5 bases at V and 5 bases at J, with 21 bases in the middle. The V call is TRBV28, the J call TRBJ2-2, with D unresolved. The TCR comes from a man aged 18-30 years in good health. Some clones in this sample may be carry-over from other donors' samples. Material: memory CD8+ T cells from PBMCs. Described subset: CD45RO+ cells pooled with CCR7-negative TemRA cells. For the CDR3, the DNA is TGTGCCAGCAGTCCGCCCGAAAGGGTTTGGGGAACCGGGGAGCTGTTTTTT. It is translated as CASSPPERVWGTGELFF.